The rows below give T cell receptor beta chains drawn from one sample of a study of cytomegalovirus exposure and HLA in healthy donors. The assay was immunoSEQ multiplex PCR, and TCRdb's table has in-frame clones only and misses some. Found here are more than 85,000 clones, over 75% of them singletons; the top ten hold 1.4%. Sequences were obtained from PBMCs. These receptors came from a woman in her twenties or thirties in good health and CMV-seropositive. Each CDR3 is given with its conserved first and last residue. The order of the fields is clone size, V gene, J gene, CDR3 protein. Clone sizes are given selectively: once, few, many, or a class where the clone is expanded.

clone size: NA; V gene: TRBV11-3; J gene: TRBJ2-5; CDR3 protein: CASSFRREETQYF
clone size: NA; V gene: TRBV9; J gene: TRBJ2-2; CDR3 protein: CASSVGAQNTGELFF
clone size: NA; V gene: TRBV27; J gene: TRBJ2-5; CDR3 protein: CASSTQAQETQYF
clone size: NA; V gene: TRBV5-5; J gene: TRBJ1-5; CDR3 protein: CASSSGEGQSNQPQHF
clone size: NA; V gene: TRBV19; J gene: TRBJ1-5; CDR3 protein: CASSPGQGNQPQHF
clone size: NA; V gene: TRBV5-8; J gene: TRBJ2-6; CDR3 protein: CASSGQSSGANVLTF
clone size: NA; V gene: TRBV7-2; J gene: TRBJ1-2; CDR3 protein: CASSPGTEYGYTF
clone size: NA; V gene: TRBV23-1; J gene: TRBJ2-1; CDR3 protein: CASSQSRTGPYNEQFF
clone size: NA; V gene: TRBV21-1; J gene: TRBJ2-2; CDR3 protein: CASSKRHASGGLINTGELFF
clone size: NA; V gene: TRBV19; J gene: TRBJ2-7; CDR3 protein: CASSITGAPSEQYF
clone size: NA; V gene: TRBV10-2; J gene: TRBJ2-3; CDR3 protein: CASSDYTDTQYF
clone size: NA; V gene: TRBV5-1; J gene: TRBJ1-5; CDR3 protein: CASSLSGLTNQPQHF
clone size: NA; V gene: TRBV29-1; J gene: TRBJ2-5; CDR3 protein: CSVETGGETQYF
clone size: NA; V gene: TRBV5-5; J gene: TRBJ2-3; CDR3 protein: CASSLRFTDTQYF
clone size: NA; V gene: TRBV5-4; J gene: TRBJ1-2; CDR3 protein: CASSLVGQGLNGYTF
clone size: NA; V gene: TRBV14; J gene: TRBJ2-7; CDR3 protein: CASSQVGPSQYF
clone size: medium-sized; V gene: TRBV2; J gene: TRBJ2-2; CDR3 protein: CASSEALQGAAGELFF
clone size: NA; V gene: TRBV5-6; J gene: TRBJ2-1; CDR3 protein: CASSLGPQDEQFF
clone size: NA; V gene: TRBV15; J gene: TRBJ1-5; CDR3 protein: CATSRRSNQPQHF
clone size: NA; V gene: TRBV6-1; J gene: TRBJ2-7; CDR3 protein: CASSEAGLSYEQYF
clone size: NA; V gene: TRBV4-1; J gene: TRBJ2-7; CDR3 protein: CASSQGTQSSYEQYF
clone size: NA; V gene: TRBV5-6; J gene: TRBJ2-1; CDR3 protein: CASSSGYNEQFF
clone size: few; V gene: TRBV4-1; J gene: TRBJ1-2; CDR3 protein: CASSQAHYGYTF
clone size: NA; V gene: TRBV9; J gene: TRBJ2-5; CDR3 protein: CASSATSGRVETQYF
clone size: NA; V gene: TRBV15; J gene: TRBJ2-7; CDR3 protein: CATSSSPASGGVEQYF
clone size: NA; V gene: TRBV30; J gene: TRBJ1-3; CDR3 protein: CAYDRNSGNTIYF
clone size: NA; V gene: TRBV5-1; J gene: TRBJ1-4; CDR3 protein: CASSLAGTGGRGPINEKLFF
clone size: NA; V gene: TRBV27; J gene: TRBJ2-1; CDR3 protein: CASSLGLAGGEQFF
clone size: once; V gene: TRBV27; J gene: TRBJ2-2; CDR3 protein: CASSLSVQFTGELFF
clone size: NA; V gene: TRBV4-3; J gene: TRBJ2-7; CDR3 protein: CASSQDRAGQGFYEQYF
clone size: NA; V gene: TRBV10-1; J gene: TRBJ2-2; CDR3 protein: CASRGQGGNTGELFF
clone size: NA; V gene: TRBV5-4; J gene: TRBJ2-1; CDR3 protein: CASSFSGYNEQFF
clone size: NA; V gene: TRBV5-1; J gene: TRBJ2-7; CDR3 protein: CASSQTFNWEQYF
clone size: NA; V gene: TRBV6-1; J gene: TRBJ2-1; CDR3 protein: CASTPRWNEQFF
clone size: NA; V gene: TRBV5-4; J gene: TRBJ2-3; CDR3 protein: CASSFRGPSTDTQYF
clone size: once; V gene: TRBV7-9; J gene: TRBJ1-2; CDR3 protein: CASSPKDRVKYGYTF
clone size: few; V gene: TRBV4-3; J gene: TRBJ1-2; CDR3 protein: CASSQDRGNYGYTF
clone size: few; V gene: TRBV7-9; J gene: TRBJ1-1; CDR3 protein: CASSLAGEVAFF
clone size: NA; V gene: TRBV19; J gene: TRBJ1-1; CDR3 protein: CASRTGRGNTEAFF
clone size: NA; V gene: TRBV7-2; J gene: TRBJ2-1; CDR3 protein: CASSQTGQSEQFF
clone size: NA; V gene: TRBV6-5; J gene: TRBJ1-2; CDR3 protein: CASLGGYGYTF
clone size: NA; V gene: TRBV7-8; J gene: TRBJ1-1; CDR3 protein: CASSSDQADTFTEAFF
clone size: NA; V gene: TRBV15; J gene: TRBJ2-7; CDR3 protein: CATSTRTEYEQYF
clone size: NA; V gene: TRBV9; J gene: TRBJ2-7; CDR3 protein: CASSVGQGNYEQYF
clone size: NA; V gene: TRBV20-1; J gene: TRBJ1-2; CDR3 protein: CSASDGYTF
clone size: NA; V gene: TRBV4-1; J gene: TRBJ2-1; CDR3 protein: CASSPGFLGNGEQFF
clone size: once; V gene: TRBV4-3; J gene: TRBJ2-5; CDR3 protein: CASSLSLPGQGGETQYF
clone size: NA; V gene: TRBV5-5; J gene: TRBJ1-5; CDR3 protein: CASSFTGDQPQHF
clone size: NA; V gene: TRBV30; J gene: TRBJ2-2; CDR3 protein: CAWTGVGTGELFF
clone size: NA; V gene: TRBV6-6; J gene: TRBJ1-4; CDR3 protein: CATRSTETLEKLFF
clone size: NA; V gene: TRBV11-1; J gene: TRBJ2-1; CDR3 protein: CASSPVLAKYNEQFF
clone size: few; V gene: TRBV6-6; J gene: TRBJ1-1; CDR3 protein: CASSSQGPTTEAFF